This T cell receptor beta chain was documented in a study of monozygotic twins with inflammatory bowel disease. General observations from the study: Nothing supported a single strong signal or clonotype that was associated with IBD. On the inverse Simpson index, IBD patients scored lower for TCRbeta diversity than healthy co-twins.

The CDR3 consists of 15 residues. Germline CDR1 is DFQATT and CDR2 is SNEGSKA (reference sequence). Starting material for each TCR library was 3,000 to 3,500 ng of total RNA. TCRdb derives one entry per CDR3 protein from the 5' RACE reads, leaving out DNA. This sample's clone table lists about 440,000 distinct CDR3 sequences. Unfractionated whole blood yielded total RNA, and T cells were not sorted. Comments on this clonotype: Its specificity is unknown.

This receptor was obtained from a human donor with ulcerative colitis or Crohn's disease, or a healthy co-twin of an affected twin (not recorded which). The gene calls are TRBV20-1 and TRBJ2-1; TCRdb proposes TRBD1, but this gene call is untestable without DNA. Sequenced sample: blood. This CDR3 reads CSARDPGQADNEQFF.